Listed below are T cell receptor beta chains from one sample, sequenced in a study of cytomegalovirus exposure and HLA in healthy donors. Clones were read by immunoSEQ multiplex PCR, and TCRdb kept only the in-frame ones, dropping some. Of about 140,000 clones listed, approximately 65% were seen once; the top ten hold around 6%. Sequencing used PBMCs. These receptors all come from a woman aged 55-70 years in good health and CMV-seronegative. CDR3s include the opening cysteine and the closing phenylalanine or tryptophan. A D gene is named only where the DNA matches it firmly. Not all rows give a size; the values are once, few, many and, for expanded clones, a class.

D	V	J	size	DNA	CDR3
.	TRBV28	TRBJ2-2	.	TGTGCCAGCATCCCTAGAATAACCGGGGAGCTGTTTTTT	CASIPRITGELFF
.	TRBV7-2	TRBJ1-1	.	TGTGCCAGCAGCTTAGTATCAGGGGACACTGAAGCTTTCTTT	CASSLVSGDTEAFF
TRBD2	TRBV19	TRBJ2-1	once	TGTGCCAGTAGTATGGGGGGAGGGGTGTACAATGAGCAGTTCTTC	CASSMGGGVYNEQFF
.	TRBV9	TRBJ2-3	.	TGTGCCAGCAGCGTAGGGTCGGGGGGCCAGAATTCAGATACGCAGTATTTT	CASSVGSGGQNSDTQYF
TRBD2	TRBV7-8	TRBJ2-1	.	TGTGCCAGCAGCCGGACTTGGACTAGCGGGAGGGCCAACAATGAGCAGTTCTTC	CASSRTWTSGRANNEQFF
TRBD1	TRBV9	TRBJ1-1	.	TGTGCCAGCAGCGCCGAGGGGACAGGGGTGGCGACTGAAGCTTTCTTT	CASSAEGTGVATEAFF
.	TRBV5-1	TRBJ2-5	.	TGCGCCAGCAGCCCCTCAAGTTCGGGGGTCGAGACCCAGTACTTC	CASSPSSSGVETQYF
.	TRBV19	TRBJ2-3	.	TGTGCCAGTAGTATCCAGGGCACGGATACGCAGTATTTT	CASSIQGTDTQYF
.	TRBV19	TRBJ1-2	few	TGTGCCAGTAGTAGAGATATCTATGGCTACACCTTC	CASSRDIYGYTF
.	TRBV28	TRBJ2-7	.	TGTGCCAGCAGTTTGGGGGGGCAAATATCCTACGAGCAGTACTTC	CASSLGGQISYEQYF
TRBD1	TRBV2	TRBJ1-1	.	TGTGCCAGCAGTGAAGATGACAGGGGACTTGAAGCTTTCTTT	CASSEDDRGLEAFF
TRBD2	TRBV5-1	TRBJ2-1	.	TGCGCCAGCAGCGAGGGGACTAGCGGGACCAATGAGCAGTTCTTC	CASSEGTSGTNEQFF
.	TRBV7-9	TRBJ1-2	few	TGTGCCAGCAGCTTCCAGGGATTGGATGGCTACACCTTC	CASSFQGLDGYTF
TRBD2	TRBV7-2	TRBJ2-3	.	TGTGCCAGCATCCAGAGGGCAGGGAGGGCAGATACGCAGTATTTT	CASIQRAGRADTQYF
.	TRBV5-6	TRBJ2-1	.	TGTGCCAGCAGCTTTCAGGGCTCCGCGGGGCTAACCTACAATGAGCAGTTCTTC	CASSFQGSAGLTYNEQFF
TRBD2	TRBV5-1	TRBJ2-2	.	TGCGCCAGCAGCTCGCAGCACTTAGCGGGAACCGGGGAGCTGTTTTTT	CASSSQHLAGTGELFF
.	TRBV4-3	TRBJ2-2	.	TGCGCCAGCAGCCAAGGGTATAATTTAGGGGCCGGGGAGCTGTTTTTT	CASSQGYNLGAGELFF
.	TRBV19	TRBJ2-5	.	TGTGCCAGTAGTGTCGCAGGGGAGGAGACCCAGTACTTC	CASSVAGEETQYF
TRBD1	TRBV4-1	TRBJ2-7	.	TGCGCCAGCAGCCAAGGGCCAACCGGGACAGATGCCTACGAGCAGTACTTC	CASSQGPTGTDAYEQYF
TRBD1	TRBV7-2	TRBJ1-1	.	TGTGCCAGCAGGCGGACAGGGGGCGGGGAAGCTTTCTTT	CASRRTGGGEAFF
TRBD1	TRBV27	TRBJ2-3	.	TGTGCCAGCAGTTTCGGGACAGGGGGCCTCTCTACGTATTTT	CASSFGTGGLSTYF
TRBD2	TRBV29-1	TRBJ2-3	few	TGCAGCGTGGCGGGGACTAGCGGGAGGGGAGATACGCAGTATTTT	CSVAGTSGRGDTQYF